Presented here are 14 T cell receptor beta chains from one specimen sequenced in a study of Graves' ophthalmopathy and Graves' hyperthyroidism. The sequenced template was RNA, covering the TCR beta CDR3 region. The first-round RT-PCR employed HTBI primers together with the Qiagen OneStep RT-PCR kit. A multiplex PCR was then performed as the second round. Each CDR3 protein gets one entry after TCRdb re-called the multiplex PCR reads with MiXCR. The table records about 200,000 distinct CDR3 sequences, 25% to 30% of them present only once. The source material was peripheral blood. The receptors shown here come from a man aged 50-60 years with Graves' ophthalmopathy.

This clonotype was counted at least ten times. The rearrangement uses TRBV20-1 and TRBJ2-7; D might be TRBD1 or TRBD2, each matching 5 bases. This CDR3 has 14 residues. V lost 1 base, J lost 0 bases, and 10 bases lay in between. Germline loops: CDR1 DFQATT, CDR2 SNEGSKA (reference sequence). Here the CDR3 reads CSARARDASYEQYF. CDR3 coding DNA: TGCAGTGCTAGAGCTAGGGACGCCTCCTACGAGCAGTACTTC.

This clonotype was seen many times. The chain uses TRBV19 and TRBJ1-5; no definite D call. V was trimmed by 6 bases and J by 6 bases, leaving 18 bases between them. The V gene's germline CDR1 is LNHDA and CDR2 SQIVND (reference sequence). This CDR3 is built from 15 residues. The DNA of the CDR3 is TGTGCCAGTAGGGATACCGAAGGACGGAGTCAGCCCCAGCATTTT. Amino acids: CASRDTEGRSQPQHF.

In this sample, this clonotype turned up once. J is TRBJ2-5 and V is TRBV7-8; perhaps D is TRBD1 or TRBD2 (5 bases each). The CDR3 has 16 residues. Trimming removed 3 bases from V and 4 bases from J, with 18 bases in between. The germline CDR1 and CDR2 sequences are SGHVS and FQNEAQ. CDR3 protein: CASSFLGRGRGETQYF. The CDR3 nucleotides are TGTGCCAGCAGCTTCTTGGGACGGGGACGGGGAGAGACCCAGTACTTC.

This clonotype was observed at least ten times. The V call is TRBV5-1, the J call TRBJ2-2, with 10 bases fitting TRBD2. Per the germline V gene, CDR1 is SGHRS and CDR2 is YFSETQ. The CDR3 contains 15 residues. Trimming took 5 bases from V and 6 from J; bases not matched to a gene: 7. The CDR3 sequence: CASSSGTSVAGELFF. CDR3 DNA: TGCGCCAGCAGTTCTGGGACTAGCGTGGCCGGGGAGCTGTTTTTT.

This clonotype was seen ten or more times. V is TRBV2 and J is TRBJ2-5; tentatively, D is TRBD1 (5 bases). The CDR3 is 14 residues long. V lost 6 bases and J 1 base, leaving 12 bases between the germline ends. Germline V gives CDR1 SNHLY, CDR2 FYNNEI. CDR3 in DNA: TGTGCCAGCAGCCCCGACAGAGCCCAAGAGACCCAGTACTTC. This translates into CASSPDRAQETQYF.

This clonotype was recorded at least ten times. This chain connects TRBV14 to TRBJ2-7; D may match TRBD1 or TRBD2 (5 bases each). Germline V gene lookup returns CDR1 SGHDN and CDR2 FVKESK. The CDR3 runs 13 residues. Trimming shortened V by 6 bases and J by 5 bases, and 14 bases separated the two germline ends. This CDR3 is CASRHGAHNEQYF. For the CDR3, the DNA is TGTGCCAGCAGGCACGGGGCCCACAACGAGCAGTACTTC.

This chain joins TRBV7-3 and TRBJ1-5, with D maybe TRBD1 (5 bases). The CDR3 runs to 14 residues. CDR1 SGHTA and CDR2 FQGTGA come from the germline V gene. The ends were cut back, 2 bases at V and 5 bases at J, with 10 bases in the middle. CDR3 loop: CASSLWGRHQPQHF. The CDR3 DNA is TGTGCCAGCAGCTTATGGGGGAGGCATCAGCCCCAGCATTTT. The full variable domain, rest sourced from reference TRBV7-3 and TRBJ1-5, is GAGVSQTPSNKVTEKGKYVELRCDPISGHTALYWYRQSLGQGPEFLIYFQGTGAADDSGLPNDRFFAVRPEGSVSTLKIQRTERGDSAVYLCASSLWGRHQPQHFGDGTRLSIL.

The sample holds many counts of this clonotype. V is TRBV7-2 and J is TRBJ2-7, with 9 bases fitting TRBD1. Per germline, CDR1 SGHTA and CDR2 FQGNSA. V gave up 5 bases and J gave up 4 bases; unmatched junction bases: 12. This CDR3 is 16 amino acids long. CDR3 amino acids: CASSTNGADRGYEQYF. For the CDR3, the DNA is TGTGCCAGCAGCACGAATGGGGCTGACAGGGGGTACGAGCAGTACTTC.

The V gene is TRBV5-1, the J gene TRBJ2-7; possible D gene TRBD1, 6 bases. This CDR3 contains 16 residues. Per the germline V gene, CDR1 is SGHRS and CDR2 is YFSETQ. Trimming removed 3 bases from V and 0 bases from J, with 16 bases in between. The CDR3 is CASSSSPRDNSYEQYF. The DNA for the CDR3 is TGCGCCAGCAGCTCAAGCCCCCGGGACAACTCCTACGAGCAGTACTTC.

At least ten counts were recorded for this clonotype. CDR3 bases: TGCAGTGCTAGCTTGGCTAGCGGGTCCTACGAGCAGTACTTC. Translation: CSASLASGSYEQYF. The chain employs TRBV20-1 and TRBJ2-7, with 8 bases identical to TRBD2. There are 14 residues in the CDR3. Germline CDR1 reads DFQATT; CDR2 reads SNEGSKA (reference sequence). J lost 1 base, V lost 3 bases, and 5 bases had no gene match.

V and J are TRBV28 and TRBJ1-5, with D maybe TRBD1 (6 bases). The CDR3 runs to 10 residues. Germline V CDR1 and CDR2: MDHEN, SYDVKM. V was cut by 6 bases and J by 16 bases, with 13 bases left in between. CDR3 protein: CASSLGQYHF. The DNA for the CDR3 is TGTGCCAGCAGCCTCGGACAGTACCATTTT. The full variable domain, rest sourced from reference TRBV28 and TRBJ1-5, is DVKVTQSSRYLVKRTGEKVFLECVQDMDHENMFWYRQDPGLGLRLIYFSYDVKMKEKGDIPEGYSVSREKKERFSLILESASTNQTSMYLCASSLGQYHFGDGTRLSIL.

This clonotype was seen once. This chain's CDR3 is CASDRDQETQYF. As DNA, the CDR3 is TGTGCCTCGGACAGGGACCAAGAGACCCAGTACTTC. The chain has TRBV7-2 and TRBJ2-5; 8 bases fit TRBD1. This CDR3 contains 12 residues. Germline V gene data show CDR1 as SGHTA and CDR2 as FQGNSA. With 11 bases clipped from V and 0 bases from J, the junction kept 2 bases outside the gene matches. The complete variable domain, with remaining parts taken from reference TRBV7-2 and TRBJ2-5, reads GAGVSQSPSNKVTEKGKDVELRCDPISGHTALYWYRQSLGQGLEFLIYFQGNSAPDKSGLPSDRFSAERTGGSVSTLTIQRTQQEDSAVYLCASDRDQETQYFGPGTRLLVL.

The sample holds many counts of this clonotype. The chain couples TRBV29-1 to TRBJ2-7; TRBD2 matches at 7 bases. From germline, CDR1 is SQVTM and CDR2 ANQGSEA. The CDR3 has 16 residues. Trimming removed 4 bases from V and 0 bases from J; junction bases left unmatched: 12. The CDR3 nucleotides are TGCAGCGTTGTGGCTAGCGGATACTCCAGCTCCTACGAGCAGTACTTC. Translating it yields CSVVASGYSSSYEQYF.

The chain uses TRBV7-9 and TRBJ1-2, with D perhaps matching TRBD1 (5 bases). Germline loops: CDR1 SEHNR, CDR2 FQNEAQ (reference sequence). Between the trimmed V and J ends, which lost 0 bases and 4 bases, there was a span of 12 bases. The CDR3 runs to 15 residues. CDR3 DNA sequence: TGTGCCAGCAGCTTAGCCATGGGGGGATCCTATGGCTACACCTTC. Translation: CASSLAMGGSYGYTF.